This T cell receptor (beta chain) originates from a study of T cells in tumors after PD-1 blockade. Overall study: Treatment was either pembrolizumab 200 mg every 3 weeks or cemiplimab 350 mg every 2 weeks. Daily vismodegib 150 mg continued in a subset of anti-PD-1-treated patients.

Sequencing was performed with immunoSEQ multiplex PCR; in TCRdb, only in-frame clones are kept and a portion is missing. Found here are tens of thousands of clones, 78% of them singletons; the top ten hold 26%. The TCR comes from a human donor with basal cell carcinoma. This material consisted of PBMCs, taken before anti-PD-1 treatment.

The CDR3 region has the DNA TGTGCCAGCAGCAAAACCCCGCAAACCGGGGAGCTGTTTTTT. Protein product: CASSKTPQTGELFF. The chain combines TRBV21-1 with TRBJ2-2. TRBV21-1 is a listed pseudogene. The CDR3 length is 14 residues.